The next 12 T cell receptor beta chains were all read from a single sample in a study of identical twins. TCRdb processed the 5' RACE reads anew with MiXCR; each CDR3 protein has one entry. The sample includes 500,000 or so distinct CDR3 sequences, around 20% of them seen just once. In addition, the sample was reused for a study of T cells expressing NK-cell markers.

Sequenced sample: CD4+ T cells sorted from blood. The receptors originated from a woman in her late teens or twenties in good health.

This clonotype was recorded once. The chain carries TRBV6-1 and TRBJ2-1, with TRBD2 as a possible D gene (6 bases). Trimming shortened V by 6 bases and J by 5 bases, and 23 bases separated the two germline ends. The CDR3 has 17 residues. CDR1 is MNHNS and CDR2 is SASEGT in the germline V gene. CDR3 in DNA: TGTGCCAGCAGCCTGGTCGGGACTGCCGGTACTGACAATGAGCAGTTCTTC. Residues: CASSLVGTAGTDNEQFF.

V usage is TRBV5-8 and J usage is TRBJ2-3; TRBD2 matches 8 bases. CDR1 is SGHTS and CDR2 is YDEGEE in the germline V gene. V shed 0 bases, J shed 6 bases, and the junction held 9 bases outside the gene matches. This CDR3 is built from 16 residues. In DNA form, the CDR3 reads TGTGCCAGCAGCTTGGACGGGAGGGCCCCCTGGGATACGCAGTATTTT. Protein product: CASSLDGRAPWDTQYF.

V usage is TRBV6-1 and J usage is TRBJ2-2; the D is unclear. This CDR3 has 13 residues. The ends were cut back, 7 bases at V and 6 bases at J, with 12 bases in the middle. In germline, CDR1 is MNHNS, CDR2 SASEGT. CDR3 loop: CASMSLGAGELFF. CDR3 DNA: TGTGCCAGCATGAGCTTGGGTGCCGGGGAGCTGTTTTTT.

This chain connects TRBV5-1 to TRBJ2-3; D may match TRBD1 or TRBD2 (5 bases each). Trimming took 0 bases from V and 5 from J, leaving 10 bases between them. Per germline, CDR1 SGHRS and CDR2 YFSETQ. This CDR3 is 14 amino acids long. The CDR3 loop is CASSLGGGEDTQYF. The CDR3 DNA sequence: TGCGCCAGCAGCTTGGGTGGGGGTGAAGATACGCAGTATTTT.

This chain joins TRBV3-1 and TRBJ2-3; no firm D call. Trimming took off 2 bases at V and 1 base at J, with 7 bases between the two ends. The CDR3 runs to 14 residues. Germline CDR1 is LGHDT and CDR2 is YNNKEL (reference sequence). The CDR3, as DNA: TGTGCCAGCAGCCAATATCCCCGCACAGATACGCAGTATTTT. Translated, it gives CASSQYPRTDTQYF.

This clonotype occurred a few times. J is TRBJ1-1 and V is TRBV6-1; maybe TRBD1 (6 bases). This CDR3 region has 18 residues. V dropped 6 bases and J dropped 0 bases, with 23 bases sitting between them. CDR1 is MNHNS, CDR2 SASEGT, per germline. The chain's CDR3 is CASSLLGGAKGMNTEAFF. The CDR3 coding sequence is TGTGCCAGCAGCCTATTAGGGGGGGCTAAGGGGATGAACACTGAAGCTTTCTTT.

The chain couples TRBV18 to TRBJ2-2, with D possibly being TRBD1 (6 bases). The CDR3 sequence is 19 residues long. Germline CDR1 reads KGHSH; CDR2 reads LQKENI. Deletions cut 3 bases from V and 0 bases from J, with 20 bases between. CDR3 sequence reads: CASSPQLSGVVANTGELFF. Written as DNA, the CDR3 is TGTGCCAGCTCACCTCAGTTGTCAGGGGTTGTCGCGAACACCGGGGAGCTGTTTTTT.

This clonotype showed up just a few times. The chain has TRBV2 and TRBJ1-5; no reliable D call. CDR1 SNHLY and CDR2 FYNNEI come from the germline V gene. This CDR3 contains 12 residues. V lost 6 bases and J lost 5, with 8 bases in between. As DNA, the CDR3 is TGTGCCAGCAGCGCCCAGGATCAGCCCCAGCATTTT. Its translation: CASSAQDQPQHF.

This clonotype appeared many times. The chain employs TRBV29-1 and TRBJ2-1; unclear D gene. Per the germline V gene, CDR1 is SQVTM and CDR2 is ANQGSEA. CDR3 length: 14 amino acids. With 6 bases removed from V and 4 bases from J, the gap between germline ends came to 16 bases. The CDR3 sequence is CSVLRYSLYNEQFF. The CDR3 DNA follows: TGCAGCGTACTCCGGTACAGCCTTTACAATGAGCAGTTCTTC.

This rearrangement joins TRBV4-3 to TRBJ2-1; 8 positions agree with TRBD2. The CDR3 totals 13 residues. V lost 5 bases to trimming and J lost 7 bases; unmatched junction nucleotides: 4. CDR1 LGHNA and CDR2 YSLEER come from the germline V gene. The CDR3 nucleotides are TGCGCCAGCAGCAGAGCGGGAGTTAATGAGCAGTTCTTC. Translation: CASSRAGVNEQFF.

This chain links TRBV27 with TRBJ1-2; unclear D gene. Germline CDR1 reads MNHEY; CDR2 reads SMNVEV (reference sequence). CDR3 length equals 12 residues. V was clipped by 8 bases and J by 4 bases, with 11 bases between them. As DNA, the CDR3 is TGTGCCAGCGGCACAATCGGCTATGGCTACACCTTC. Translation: CASGTIGYGYTF.

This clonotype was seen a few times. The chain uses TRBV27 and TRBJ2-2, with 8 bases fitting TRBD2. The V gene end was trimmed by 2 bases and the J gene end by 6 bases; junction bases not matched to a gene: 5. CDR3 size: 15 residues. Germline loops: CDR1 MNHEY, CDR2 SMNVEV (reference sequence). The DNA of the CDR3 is TGTGCCAGCAGTTTACGGGGGGGGGACCCCGGGGAGCTGTTTTTT. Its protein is CASSLRGGDPGELFF.